Shown below are 32 T cell receptor beta chains from a single sample sequenced in a study of T cell repertoires in cytomegalovirus infection. TCRdb itself ran the reads through MiXCR, one entry per CDR3 protein. Counted here are 650,000 to 850,000 distinct CDR3 sequences, approximately 32% occurring once; the ten biggest clones make up 10% to 15%. These receptors have no identified antigens. This sample comprised cultured CD8+ T cells from PBMCs, obtained from culture after CMV antigen stimulation. The receptors were sampled from a human donor in good health (CMV status not recorded). Some clones in this sample may be carry-over from other donors' samples.

As regards this clonotype: This may stem from a read error, because a much larger clone lies one nucleotide away. The chain recombines TRBV27 with TRBJ2-3; tentative D call: TRBD1 (6 bases). CDR1 MNHEY and CDR2 SMNVEV come from the germline V gene (reference sequence). This CDR3 region has 14 residues. With 3 bases removed from V and 2 bases from J, the gap between germline ends came to 9 bases. CDR3 amino acids: CASSLGAFTDTQYF. CDR3 nucleotides: TGTGCCAGCAGTTTGGGGGCCTTCACAGATACGCAGTATTTT.

This chain joins TRBV2 and TRBJ1-1, with D perhaps matching TRBD1 (5 bases). CDR1 SNHLY and CDR2 FYNNEI come from the germline V gene. V lost 6 bases, J lost 1 base, and 18 bases lay in between. CDR3 length: 16 residues. CDR3 DNA: TGTGCCAGCAGAAACCCAGGGAGACAACAGAACACTGAAGCTTTCTTT. It translates to CASRNPGRQQNTEAFF.

The CDR3 nucleotides are TGCGCCAGCAGCCAAGATCGACTGACAGGACTCTACACCTTC. Translation: CASSQDRLTGLYTF. V and J are TRBV4-1 and TRBJ1-2; D possibly corresponds to TRBD1 (6 bases). The CDR3 covers 14 residues. Trimming left V 0 bases short and J 10 bases short, with 15 bases between. Germline CDR1 MGHRA, CDR2 YSYEKL.

The chain combines TRBV6-1 with TRBJ1-6; D is undetermined. V gave up 7 bases and J gave up 7 bases, with 14 bases separating them. In germline, CDR1 is MNHNS, CDR2 SASEGT. The length of the CDR3 is 14 residues. In nucleotides, the CDR3 is TGTGCCAGCACCTTTGGACTTCCGAATTCACCCCTCCACTTT. Amino acids: CASTFGLPNSPLHF.

The chain carries TRBV19 and TRBJ1-1; the D is unclear. V was shortened by 0 bases and J by 0 bases, with 11 bases between the two germline ends. The CDR3 length is 16 residues. CDR1 is LNHDA and CDR2 is SQIVND in the germline V gene (reference sequence). CDR3 sequence (DNA): TGTGCCAGTAGTATAGAAGGGCAGCCCATGAACACTGAAGCTTTCTTT. Amino acids: CASSIEGQPMNTEAFF.

The V call is TRBV5-6, the J call TRBJ2-3; a weak D match, TRBD1 (5 bases). V lost 0 bases and J 4 bases, leaving 9 bases between the germline ends. Germline values: CDR1 SGHDT, CDR2 YYEEEE. This CDR3 comprises 14 residues. The CDR3 spells CASSLGRVSDTQYF. DNA of the CDR3: TGTGCCAGCAGCTTGGGCAGGGTATCAGATACGCAGTATTTT.

This clonotype was observed once. As DNA, the CDR3 is TGTGCCAGCAGCACAGACGGATCCACCCTCTACGAGCAGTACTTC. Translating gives CASSTDGSTLYEQYF. The chain couples TRBV7-9 to TRBJ2-7; no reliable D call. Germline CDR1 and CDR2: SEHNR and FQNEAQ (reference sequence). The CDR3 has 15 residues. The V and J ends lost 5 bases and 3 bases respectively, with 17 bases between them.

V is TRBV6-6 and J is TRBJ1-1; TRBD1 might be the D (5 bases). The germline V gene encodes CDR1 MNHNY and CDR2 SVGAGI (reference sequence). There are 10 residues in the CDR3. Here the CDR3 DNA reads TGTGCGAGCGGGGCGAGAGAAGCTTTCTTT. Protein: CASGAREAFF.

This clonotype was picked up a small number of times. This chain connects TRBV6-2 or TRBV6-3 to TRBJ1-2, with D tentatively TRBD1 (6 bases). Germline V gene sequence: CDR1 MNHEY, CDR2 SVGEGT. This CDR3 is built from 13 residues. Between the trimmed V and J ends, which lost 6 bases and 8 bases, there was a span of 16 bases. The CDR3 bases are TGTGCCAGCAGCCGGACAGATCTCCGGGGCTACACCTTC. This translates into CASSRTDLRGYTF.

V usage is TRBV7-6 and J usage is TRBJ2-7, with D possibly being TRBD1 (5 bases). Trimming took off 1 base at V and 5 bases at J, with 15 bases between the two ends. CDR1 is SGHVS and CDR2 is FNYEAQ in the germline V gene. The CDR3 runs 15 residues. The DNA of the CDR3 is TGTGCCAGCAGCTTAGATCTAGGGGTGTTCAACGAGCAGTACTTC. Translation: CASSLDLGVFNEQYF.

This chain uses TRBV20-1 with TRBJ2-1, with D tentatively TRBD2 (5 bases). V lost 1 base and J lost 10, with 8 bases in between. CDR1 DFQATT and CDR2 SNEGSKA come from the germline V gene (reference sequence). This CDR3 has 11 residues. CDR3 protein: CSARGGGEQFF. In DNA form, the CDR3 reads TGCAGTGCTAGAGGAGGCGGGGAGCAGTTCTTC.

This chain uses TRBV13 with TRBJ2-4; 8 nucleotides agree with TRBD2. Germline CDR1 PRHDT, CDR2 FYEKMQ (reference sequence). Trimming at V came to 3 bases and at J to 7 bases, leaving 8 bases not matched to a gene. The CDR3 extends over 15 amino acids. CDR3 coding DNA: TGTGCCAGCAGCTTTTTTGTGCGGGGGGAGAACATTCAGTACTTC. Its translation is CASSFFVRGENIQYF.

This clonotype occurred a few times. This sequence joins TRBV27 and TRBJ1-2; tentatively, D is TRBD1 (5 bases). There are 15 residues in the CDR3. Germline CDR1 reads MNHEY; CDR2 reads SMNVEV (reference sequence). Trimming stripped 3 bases from V and 6 bases from J, with 17 bases between. CDR3 amino acids: CASSFRGWGGDGYTF. CDR3 nucleotides: TGTGCCAGCAGTTTTCGAGGGTGGGGGGGAGATGGCTACACCTTC.

This clonotype was found a few times. V is TRBV4-1 and J is TRBJ2-1; D is ambiguous. V lost 0 bases and J lost 0, with 6 bases in between. The length of the CDR3 is 15 residues. The germline V gene has CDR1 MGHRA and CDR2 YSYEKL. DNA for the CDR3: TGCGCCAGCAGCCAAGACCTGAGCTCCTACAATGAGCAGTTCTTC. Its translation: CASSQDLSSYNEQFF.

The CDR3 reads CASSESNSLTAQYF. CDR3 in DNA: TGCGCCAGCAGTGAGTCTAACAGCCTTACGGCGCAGTACTTC. This chain uses TRBV10-1 with TRBJ2-7; D unclear. Trimming took off 0 bases at V and 9 bases at J, with 15 bases between the two ends. The germline gives CDR1 WNHNN, CDR2 SYGVQD (reference sequence). This CDR3 contains 14 residues.

The V gene is TRBV27, the J gene TRBJ2-5, with 9 bases identical to TRBD1. Germline lookup yields CDR1 MNHEY and CDR2 SMNVEV (reference sequence). This CDR3 has 14 residues. V trimming: 6 bases; J trimming: 5 bases; junction bases outside the gene matches: 7. CDR3 bases: TGTGCCAGCAGGGGGACAGGGAACCGGGAGACCCAGTACTTC. Translation: CASRGTGNRETQYF.

This clonotype turned up a few times. This chain links TRBV19 with TRBJ1-2, with D maybe TRBD1 (5 bases). Germline V CDR1 and CDR2: LNHDA, SQIVND (reference sequence). This CDR3 has 16 amino acids. With 0 bases removed from V and 3 bases from J, the gap between germline ends came to 14 bases. CDR3 sequence reads: CASSIDRRTSDYGYTF. The DNA of the CDR3 is TGTGCCAGTAGTATAGATCGAAGGACAAGTGACTATGGCTACACCTTC.

The J gene is TRBJ2-3, the V gene TRBV7-6, with TRBD2 as a possible D gene (5 bases). V shed 5 bases and J shed 14 bases, with 8 bases lying between them. The CDR3 totals 9 residues. The V gene's germline CDR1 is SGHVS and CDR2 FNYEAQ. Here the CDR3 DNA reads TGTGCCAGCAGCCCAGCGGCGTATTTT. Amino acid sequence: CASSPAAYF. The whole variable domain, remainder taken from reference TRBV7-6 and TRBJ2-3, is GAGVSQSPRYKVTKRGQDVALRCDPISGHVSLYWYRQALGQGPEFLTYFNYEAQQDKSGLPNDRFSAERPEGSISTLTIQRTEQRDSAMYRCASSPAAYFGPGTRLTVL.

The sample holds many counts of this clonotype. The V and J genes are TRBV7-6 and TRBJ2-1; tentative D call: TRBD2 (7 bases). The length of the CDR3 is 17 residues. V lost 0 bases and J 5 bases, leaving 17 bases between the germline ends. Germline CDR1 reads SGHVS; CDR2 reads FNYEAQ. CDR3 nucleotide sequence: TGTGCCAGCAGCTTAGCGAGCAAAGGGGGGGCGGACAATGAGCAGTTCTTC. Protein sequence: CASSLASKGGADNEQFF.

This clonotype showed up just a few times. This sequence joins TRBV6-1 and TRBJ2-3; TRBD1 or TRBD2 may be the D gene (6 bases each). The CDR3 is made up of 15 amino acids. Trimming took off 2 bases at V and 0 bases at J, with 9 bases between the two ends. The germline V gene has CDR1 MNHNS and CDR2 SASEGT. CDR3 residues: CASSERGASTDTQYF. The CDR3 DNA reads as TGTGCCAGCAGTGAAAGGGGGGCCAGCACAGATACGCAGTATTTT.

This chain joins TRBV7-9 and TRBJ1-2, with D maybe TRBD1 (5 bases). CDR3 size: 14 residues. Between the trimmed V and J ends, which lost 0 bases and 6 bases, there was a span of 11 bases. The germline gives CDR1 SEHNR, CDR2 FQNEAQ (reference sequence). In nucleotides, the CDR3 is TGTGCCAGCAGCTTAGCGAGGGGCGTGGATGGCTACACCTTC. This translates into CASSLARGVDGYTF.

This clonotype has a handful of counts. The chain joins TRBV15 to TRBJ2-1; the D gene is possibly TRBD2 (6 bases). V was cut by 3 bases and J by 2 bases, with 8 bases left in between. Germline lookup yields CDR1 LNHNV and CDR2 YYDKDF (reference sequence). The CDR3 is 14 residues long. CDR3 protein: CATSREGTYNEQFF. For the CDR3, the DNA is TGTGCCACCAGCAGGGAGGGAACCTACAATGAGCAGTTCTTC.

V is TRBV6-1 and J is TRBJ1-4; D not resolved. Germline V gives CDR1 MNHNS, CDR2 SASEGT. This CDR3 contains 13 residues. V was trimmed by 6 bases and J by 3 bases, leaving 8 bases between them. The CDR3 DNA follows: TGTGCCAGCAGCCGAGATCCTAATGAAAAACTGTTTTTT. Its translation: CASSRDPNEKLFF.

This clonotype showed up just once. The rearrangement uses TRBV18 and TRBJ2-7, with 11 bases lining up with TRBD1. This CDR3 spans 15 amino acids. Trimming took 6 bases from V and 6 from J; bases not matched to a gene: 10. In germline, CDR1 is KGHSH, CDR2 LQKENI. In DNA, the CDR3 is TGTGCCAGCTCCCACCCCCGGACAGGGGGCTTCGAGCAGTACTTC. Its translation: CASSHPRTGGFEQYF.

This clonotype was counted a few times. The chain is built from TRBV7-8 and TRBJ2-7; the D is unclear. Trimming stripped 5 bases from V and 5 bases from J, with 10 bases between. There are 12 residues in the CDR3. Germline V CDR1 and CDR2: SGHVS, FQNEAQ. CDR3 coding DNA: TGTGCCAGCAGCCACGAAATCGACGAGCAGTACTTC. Protein sequence: CASSHEIDEQYF.

This clonotype showed up just a few times. The chain couples TRBV7-9 to TRBJ2-3; 7 bases map to TRBD2. The junction had 5 bases not matched to a gene; V was cut back by 5 bases and J by 0 bases. Looked up from germline, CDR1 is SEHNR and CDR2 is FQNEAQ (reference sequence). This CDR3 has 15 amino acids. The DNA of the CDR3 is TGTGCCAGCAGCGCTAGCGGTTCAAGCACAGATACGCAGTATTTT. Amino acid sequence: CASSASGSSTDTQYF.

The rearrangement joins TRBV12-3 or TRBV12-4 to TRBJ2-7, with a tentative D call TRBD2 (6 bases). The CDR3 runs 12 residues. Trimming cost V 8 bases and J 0 bases, with 8 bases left between them. The CDR3 DNA reads TGTGCCAGCCACGGGGGCTCCTACGAGCAGTACTTC. Translating gives CASHGGSYEQYF.

The chain recombines TRBV5-1 with TRBJ2-1; TRBD1 is a possible D gene (6 bases). The CDR3 covers 14 residues. The germline V and J ends were trimmed by 6 bases and 2 bases, with 12 bases remaining between them. The germline gives CDR1 SGHRS, CDR2 YFSETQ. CDR3 protein: CASKKGGAYNEQFF. The CDR3 bases are TGCGCCAGCAAGAAAGGGGGAGCCTACAATGAGCAGTTCTTC.

The chain employs TRBV4-1 and TRBJ1-1, with D maybe TRBD1 (5 bases). This CDR3 is built from 14 residues. Germline CDR1 and CDR2: MGHRA and YSYEKL. The V end lost 1 base, the J end lost 1 base, and 7 bases lay between the germline ends. The CDR3: CASSQGGANTEAFF. For the CDR3, the DNA is TGCGCCAGCAGCCAAGGGGGCGCGAACACTGAAGCTTTCTTT.

This chain connects TRBV19 to TRBJ2-1; maybe TRBD1 (5 bases). The V and J ends lost 3 bases and 5 bases respectively, with 14 bases between them. This CDR3 has 15 residues. Germline V gene data show CDR1 as LNHDA and CDR2 as SQIVND (reference sequence). CDR3 sequence: CASSIVGPLDNEQFF. In DNA, the CDR3 is TGTGCCAGTAGTATCGTGGGGCCCCTAGACAATGAGCAGTTCTTC.

This clonotype was observed a few times. DNA of the CDR3: TGTGCCAGCAGTTACTCGAGACAGCGCTACAATGAGCAGTTCTTC. Translated, it gives CASSYSRQRYNEQFF. The chain has TRBV6-5 and TRBJ2-1; D is possibly TRBD1 (5 bases). V dropped 0 bases and J dropped 3 bases, with 9 bases sitting between them. The CDR3 contains 15 residues. Germline CDR1 is MNHEY and CDR2 is SVGAGI.

This clonotype was recorded many times. J is TRBJ1-1 and V is TRBV7-4, with TRBD1 matching 7 bases. The germline V gene encodes CDR1 SGHVT and CDR2 SQSDAQ. The CDR3 extends over 15 amino acids. The V and J ends lost 6 bases and 2 bases, in that order; junction bases with no gene match: 9. The CDR3 region has the DNA TGTGCCAGCAGACTCGCCGGGACAGTAAACACTGAAGCTTTCTTT. Protein: CASRLAGTVNTEAFF.